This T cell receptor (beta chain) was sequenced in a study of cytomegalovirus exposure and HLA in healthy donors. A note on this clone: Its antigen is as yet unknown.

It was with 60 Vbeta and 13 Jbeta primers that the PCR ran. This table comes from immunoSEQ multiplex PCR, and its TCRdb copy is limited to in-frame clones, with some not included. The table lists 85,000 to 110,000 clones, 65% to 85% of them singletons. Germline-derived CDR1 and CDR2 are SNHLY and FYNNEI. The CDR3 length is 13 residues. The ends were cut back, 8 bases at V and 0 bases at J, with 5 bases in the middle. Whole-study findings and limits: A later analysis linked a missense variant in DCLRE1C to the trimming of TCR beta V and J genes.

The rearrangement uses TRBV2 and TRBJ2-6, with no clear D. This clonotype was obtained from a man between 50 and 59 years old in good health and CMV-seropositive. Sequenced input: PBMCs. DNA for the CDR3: TGTGCCAGCGGAGACTCTGGGGCCAACGTCCTGACTTTC. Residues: CASGDSGANVLTF.